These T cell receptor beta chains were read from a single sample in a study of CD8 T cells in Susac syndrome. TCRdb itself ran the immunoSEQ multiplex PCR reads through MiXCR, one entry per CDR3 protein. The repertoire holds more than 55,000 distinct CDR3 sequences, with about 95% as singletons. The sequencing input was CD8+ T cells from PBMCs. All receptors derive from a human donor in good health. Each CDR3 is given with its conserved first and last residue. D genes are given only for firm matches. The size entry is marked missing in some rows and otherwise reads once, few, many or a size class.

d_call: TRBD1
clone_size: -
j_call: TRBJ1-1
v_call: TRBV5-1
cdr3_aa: CASSSTGEGTEAFF
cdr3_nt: TGCGCCAGCAGCTCGACAGGGGAGGGCACTGAAGCTTTCTTT

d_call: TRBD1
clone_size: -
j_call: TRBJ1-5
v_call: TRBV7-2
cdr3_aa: CASSRTGPNQPQHF
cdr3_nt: TGTGCCAGCAGCCGGACAGGACCCAATCAGCCCCAGCATTTT

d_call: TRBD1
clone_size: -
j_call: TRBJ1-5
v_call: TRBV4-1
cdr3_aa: CASSLEGASQPQHF
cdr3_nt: TGCGCCAGCAGCCTGGAGGGGGCGAGCCAGCCCCAGCATTTT

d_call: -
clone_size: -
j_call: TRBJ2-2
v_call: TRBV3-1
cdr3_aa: CASSQSAGFSTGELFF
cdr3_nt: TGTGCCAGCAGCCAAAGCGCAGGGTTCAGTACCGGGGAGCTGTTTTTT

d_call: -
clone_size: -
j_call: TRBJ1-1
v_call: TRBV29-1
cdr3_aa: CSVEGGDTEAFF
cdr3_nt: TGCAGCGTTGAAGGGGGAGACACTGAAGCTTTCTTT

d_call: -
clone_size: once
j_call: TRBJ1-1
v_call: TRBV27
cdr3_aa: CASRRGFAEAFF
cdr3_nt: TGTGCCAGCAGGAGGGGGTTCGCTGAAGCTTTCTTT

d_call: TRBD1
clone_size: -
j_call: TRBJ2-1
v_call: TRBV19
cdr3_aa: CASSWTGGTPNYNEQFF
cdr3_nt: TGTGCCAGTAGTTGGACAGGGGGAACCCCCAACTACAATGAGCAGTTCTTC

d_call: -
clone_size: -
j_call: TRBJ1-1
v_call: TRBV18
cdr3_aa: CASQGYLGTEAFF
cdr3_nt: TGTGCCAGCCAGGGTTACCTTGGGACTGAAGCTTTCTTT

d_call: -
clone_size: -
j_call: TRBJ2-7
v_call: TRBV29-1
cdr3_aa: CSVRGGADEQYF
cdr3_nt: TGCAGCGTCAGAGGGGGGGCCGACGAGCAGTACTTC

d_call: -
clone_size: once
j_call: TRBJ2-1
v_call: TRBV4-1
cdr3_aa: CASSLGPADEQFF
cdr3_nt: TGCGCCAGCAGCCTGGGACCGGCGGATGAGCAGTTCTTC

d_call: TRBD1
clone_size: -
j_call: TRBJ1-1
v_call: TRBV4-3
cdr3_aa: CASSRTGDTEAFF
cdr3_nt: TGCGCCAGCAGTAGGACAGGGGACACTGAAGCTTTCTTT

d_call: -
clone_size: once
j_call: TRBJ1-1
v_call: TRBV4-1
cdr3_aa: CASSQYRVDTEAFF
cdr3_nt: TGCGCCAGCAGCCAATACAGGGTGGACACTGAAGCTTTCTTT

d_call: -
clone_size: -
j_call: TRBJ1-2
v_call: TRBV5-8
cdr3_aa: CASSTIGGPDGYTF
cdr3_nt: TGTGCCAGCAGCACGATCGGGGGCCCGGATGGCTACACCTTC

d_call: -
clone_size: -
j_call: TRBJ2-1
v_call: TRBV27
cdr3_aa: CASSPLWGEQFF
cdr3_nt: TGTGCCAGCAGTCCCTTATGGGGAGAGCAGTTCTTC

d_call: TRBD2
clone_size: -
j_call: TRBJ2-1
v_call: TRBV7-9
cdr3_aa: CASSLRSGRASYNEQFF
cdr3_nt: TGTGCCAGCAGCTTAAGGAGCGGGAGGGCCTCCTACAATGAGCAGTTCTTC

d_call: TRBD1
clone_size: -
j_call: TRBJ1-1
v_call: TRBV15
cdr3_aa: CATSGEETGLGTEAFF
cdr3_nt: TGTGCCACCAGCGGCGAGGAGACAGGGCTGGGCACTGAAGCTTTCTTT

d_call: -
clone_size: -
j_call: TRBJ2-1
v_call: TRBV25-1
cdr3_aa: CASSEVNEQFF
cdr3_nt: TGTGCCAGCAGTGAGGTGAATGAGCAGTTCTTC

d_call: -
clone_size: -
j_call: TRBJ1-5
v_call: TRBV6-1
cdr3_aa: CASRPRDYSNQPQHF
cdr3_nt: TGTGCCAGCAGGCCCCGGGACTATAGCAATCAGCCCCAGCATTTT

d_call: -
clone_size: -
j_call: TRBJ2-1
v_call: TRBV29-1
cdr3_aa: CSVDREVQFF
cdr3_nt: TGCAGCGTTGACAGGGAAGTGCAGTTCTTC

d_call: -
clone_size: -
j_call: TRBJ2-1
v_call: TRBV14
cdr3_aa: CASSLDSIEQFF
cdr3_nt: TGTGCCAGCAGCCTGGACTCTATTGAGCAGTTCTTC

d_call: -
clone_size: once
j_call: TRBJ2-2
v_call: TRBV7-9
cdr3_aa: CASRPPTSTGELFF
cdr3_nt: TGTGCCAGCCGGCCCCCCACCAGCACCGGGGAGCTGTTTTTT

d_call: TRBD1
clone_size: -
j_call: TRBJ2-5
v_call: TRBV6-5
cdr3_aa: CASSYVTGVEETQYF
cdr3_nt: TGTGCCAGCAGTTACGTGACAGGGGTAGAAGAGACCCAGTACTTC

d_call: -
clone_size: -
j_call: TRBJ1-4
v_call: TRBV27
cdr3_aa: CASSLSRQNNEKLFF
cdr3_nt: TGTGCCAGCAGTTTATCAAGACAGAATAATGAAAAACTGTTTTTT

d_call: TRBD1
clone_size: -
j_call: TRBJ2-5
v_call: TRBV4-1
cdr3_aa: CASSQGTVRVETQYF
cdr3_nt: TGCGCCAGCAGCCAGGGGACAGTCAGAGTCGAGACCCAGTACTTC

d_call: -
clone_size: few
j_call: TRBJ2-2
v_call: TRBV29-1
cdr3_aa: CSARWAAGANTGELFF
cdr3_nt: TGCAGCGCCAGATGGGCTGCGGGCGCGAACACCGGGGAGCTGTTTTTT

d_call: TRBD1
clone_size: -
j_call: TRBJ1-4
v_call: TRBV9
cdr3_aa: CASSLGQGRQKLFF
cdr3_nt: TGTGCCAGCAGCTTGGGACAGGGGAGGCAAAAACTGTTTTTT

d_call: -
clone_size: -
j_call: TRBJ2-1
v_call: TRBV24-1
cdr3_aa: CATSGVVLARTDEQFF
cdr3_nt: TGTGCCACCAGTGGGGTGGTGCTAGCGAGAACGGATGAGCAGTTCTTC